This T cell receptor (beta chain) came from a study of blood T cell repertoires in COVID-19. At the level of the study: Samples representing acute and convalescent COVID-19 were sourced from the United States, Italy and Spain.

As handled by the study authors: Amplified reference gene primers provided the basis for estimating nucleated cell counts. Sequencing was performed with immunoSEQ multiplex PCR; in TCRdb, only in-frame clones are kept and a portion is missing. Clone size and V and J calls were adopted from that table, with D and trimming inferred from the DNA. This table holds 130,000 to 150,000 clones, roughly 83% found once. This CDR3 comprises 13 residues. The V end was cut by 2 bases, the J end by 4 bases, with 8 bases between. Germline V gene data show CDR1 as SEHNR and CDR2 as FQNEAQ (reference sequence). The chain carries TRBV7-9 and TRBJ1-1; D call uncertain. The source material was peripheral blood. The sequence was collected from an elderly woman with acute or convalescent COVID-19. This CDR3 reads CASSLITATEAFF. As DNA, the CDR3 is TGTGCCAGCAGCTTAATAACAGCCACTGAAGCTTTCTTT.